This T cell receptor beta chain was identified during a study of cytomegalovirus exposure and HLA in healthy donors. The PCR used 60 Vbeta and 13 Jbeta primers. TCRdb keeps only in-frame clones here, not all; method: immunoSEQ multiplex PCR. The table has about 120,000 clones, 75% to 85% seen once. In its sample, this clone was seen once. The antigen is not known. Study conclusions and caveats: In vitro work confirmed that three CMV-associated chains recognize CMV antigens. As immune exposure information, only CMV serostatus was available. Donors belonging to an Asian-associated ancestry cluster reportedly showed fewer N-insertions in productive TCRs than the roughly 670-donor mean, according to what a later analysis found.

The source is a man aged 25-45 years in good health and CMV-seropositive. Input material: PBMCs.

CDR3 DNA: TGTGCCAGCTCACCACGCGGAGGGGCGGTAAATGAGCAGTTCTTC. Amino acid sequence: CASSPRGGAVNEQFF. The chain is built from TRBV18 and TRBJ2-1; a possible D gene is TRBD2 (6 bases). This CDR3 comprises 15 residues. V lost 1 base and J 7 bases, leaving 14 bases between the germline ends. The germline V gene encodes CDR1 KGHSH and CDR2 LQKENI.